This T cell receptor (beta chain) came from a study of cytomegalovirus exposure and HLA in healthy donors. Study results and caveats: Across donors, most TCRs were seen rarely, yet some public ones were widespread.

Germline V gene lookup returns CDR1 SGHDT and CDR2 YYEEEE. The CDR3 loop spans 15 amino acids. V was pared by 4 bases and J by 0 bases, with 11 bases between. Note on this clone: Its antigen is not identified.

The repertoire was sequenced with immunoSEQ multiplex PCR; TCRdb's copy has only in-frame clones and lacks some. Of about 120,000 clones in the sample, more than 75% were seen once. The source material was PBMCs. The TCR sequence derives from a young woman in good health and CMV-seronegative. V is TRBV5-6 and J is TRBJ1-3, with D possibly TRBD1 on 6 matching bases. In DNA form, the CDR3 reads TGTGCCAGCAGCCGAGGACAGAGCTCTGGAAACACCATATATTTT. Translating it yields CASSRGQSSGNTIYF.